This paragraph reports one T cell receptor (beta chain). The sample originates from a study of blood T cell repertoires in COVID-19. Background on the study: Specimens from acute and convalescent COVID-19 originated in the United States, Italy and Spain.

Original analysis: How many nucleated cells were present was estimated from reference gene primer amplification. The method was immunoSEQ multiplex PCR; TCRdb's version includes in-frame clones alone and lacks a portion of them. That table furnishes V, J and clone size, whereas the DNA furnished D and trimming. Of 200,000 or so clones listed, approximately 85% are singletons. In germline, CDR1 is MDHEN, CDR2 SYDVKM. V dropped 6 bases and J dropped 0 bases, with 12 bases sitting between them. CDR3 size: 15 residues. V gene TRBV28 combines with J gene TRBJ2-1; D remains ambiguous. This TCR derives from a man aged 60 to 69 with acute or convalescent COVID-19. Sequenced sample: peripheral blood. As DNA, the CDR3 is TGTGCCAGCAGCCTCGGGTCCTTCTCCTACAATGAGCAGTTCTTC. Its translation is CASSLGSFSYNEQFF.